This TCR beta chain appears in the sequencing data of a study of blood T cell repertoires in COVID-19. The wider study: T cells, B-cell-depleted T cells, or PBMCs supplied cDNA or gDNA.

This CDR3 spans 15 amino acids. V lost 0 bases, J lost 0 bases, and 10 bases lay in between. CDR1 SGHNT and CDR2 YYREEE come from the germline V gene (reference sequence). How the authors handled the data: Amplification of reference gene primers provided the estimated nucleated cell counts. Profiled with immunoSEQ multiplex PCR; TCRdb holds only in-frame clones, not every one. The V and J calls and the clone size are those of that table, but D and trimming were determined from the DNA. The sample has roughly 150,000 clones, approximately 86% seen once. Seattle researchers signed up patients amid active infection and tracked them longitudinally.

The chain has TRBV5-4 and TRBJ2-7, with D possibly TRBD1 on 6 matching bases. The specimen sequenced was peripheral blood. The receptor comes from a woman at least 80 years old with COVID-19, enrolled during active disease. The CDR3 region is CASSLGGQSSYEQYF. CDR3 DNA sequence: TGTGCCAGCAGCTTGGGGGGACAAAGCTCCTACGAGCAGTACTTC.